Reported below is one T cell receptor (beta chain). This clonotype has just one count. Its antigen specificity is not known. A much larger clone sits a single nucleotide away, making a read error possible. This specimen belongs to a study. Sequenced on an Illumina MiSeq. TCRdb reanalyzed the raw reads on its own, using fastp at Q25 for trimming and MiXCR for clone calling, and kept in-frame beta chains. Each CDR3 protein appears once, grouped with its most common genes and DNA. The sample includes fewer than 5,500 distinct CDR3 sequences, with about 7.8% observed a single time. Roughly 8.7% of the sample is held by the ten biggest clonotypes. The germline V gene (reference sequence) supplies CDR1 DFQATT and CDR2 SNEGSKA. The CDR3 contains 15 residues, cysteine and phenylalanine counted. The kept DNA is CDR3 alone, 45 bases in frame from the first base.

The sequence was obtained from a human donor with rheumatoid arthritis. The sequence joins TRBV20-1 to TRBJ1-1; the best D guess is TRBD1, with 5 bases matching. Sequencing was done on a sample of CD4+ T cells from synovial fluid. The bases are TGCAGTGCTAGAGATCTTTGGAGGGGCGGCACTGAAACTTTCTTT. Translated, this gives CSARDLWRGGTETFF.